Sequencing of this T cell receptor beta chain was carried out in a study of T cells expressing NK-cell markers. Germline V gives CDR1 SGHTA, CDR2 FQGNSA. There are 12 residues in the CDR3. TCRdb reprocessed the 5' RACE reads and keeps a single row for each CDR3 protein, giving no DNA. Its table records 400,000 to 450,000 distinct CDR3 sequences. This chain uses TRBV7-2 with TRBJ1-6. The TCR comes from a woman aged 18-70 years in good health. Sequencing was done on a sample of blood T cells: a sorted CD56 or NKG2C T cell subset, CD4+ or CD8+ T cells, or bulk PBMC T cells (not recorded which). CDR3 region: CASAHPHSPLHF.